The rows below give T cell receptor beta chains drawn from one sample of a study of CD4 and CD8 cells across lung adenocarcinoma regions. TCRdb re-called the PCR reads through MiXCR, storing one row per CDR3 protein. This repertoire shows approximately 3,000 distinct CDR3 sequences, around 60% found once; its top ten account for 33%. Source material: CD4+ T cells from the center of a lung tumor. These receptor sequences come from a female donor with lung adenocarcinoma. The CD4 and CD8 labels of this study may be unreliable. Both conserved end residues are part of each CDR3. The D gene is left open where the match is weak. Expanded clones get a size class; other rows say once, few or many, or leave the size out.

D gene: .
J gene: TRBJ1-2
clone size: .
V gene: TRBV6-1
CDR3 DNA: TGTGCCAGCAGTCAGTCAACAGGGTACTATGGCTACACCTTC
CDR3 protein: CASSQSTGYYGYTF

D gene: TRBD2
J gene: TRBJ2-4
clone size: .
V gene: TRBV10-1
CDR3 DNA: TGCGCCTCGGGACTAGGAGGTACAAACACTCAGTACTTC
CDR3 protein: CASGLGGTNTQYF

D gene: TRBD1
J gene: TRBJ1-6
clone size: few
V gene: TRBV6-2/TRBV6-3
CDR3 DNA: TGTGCCAGCAGCTACGACCCAGAATTGGTGTCTGGGACAGGGGCCTCCGAGCAGTACTTT
CDR3 protein: CASSYDPELVSGTGASEQYF

D gene: .
J gene: TRBJ1-6
clone size: .
V gene: TRBV6-1
CDR3 DNA: TGTGCCAGCAGTGAAACAGTAGCTGCTTCACCCCTCCACTTT
CDR3 protein: CASSETVAASPLHF

D gene: .
J gene: TRBJ2-1
clone size: few
V gene: TRBV5-6
CDR3 DNA: TGTGCCAGCAGCTTGTGGGGAGCCTCCAATGAGCAGTTCTTC
CDR3 protein: CASSLWGASNEQFF

D gene: .
J gene: TRBJ2-4
clone size: .
V gene: TRBV27
CDR3 DNA: TGTGCCACGGGGCTTACAGCCAAAAACACTCAGTACTTC
CDR3 protein: CATGLTAKNTQYF

D gene: .
J gene: TRBJ2-1
clone size: .
V gene: TRBV6-1
CDR3 DNA: TGTGCCAGTGCCACGGAGGGATTCTACAATGAGCAGTTCTTC
CDR3 protein: CASATEGFYNEQFF

D gene: .
J gene: TRBJ1-2
clone size: few
V gene: TRBV14
CDR3 DNA: TGTGCCAGCAGCCAAGCGCGGGTAGGGGTTCGGGGCTACACCTTC
CDR3 protein: CASSQARVGVRGYTF

D gene: TRBD2
J gene: TRBJ2-1
clone size: large
V gene: TRBV10-2
CDR3 DNA: TGCGCCAGCAGTGAGTCGAAGTTGACGGGAGGAGGGTACAATGAGCAGTTCTTC
CDR3 protein: CASSESKLTGGGYNEQFF

D gene: .
J gene: TRBJ2-1
clone size: .
V gene: TRBV10-2
CDR3 DNA: TGCGCCAGCCAGTCCTACAATGAGCAGTTCTTC
CDR3 protein: CASQSYNEQFF

D gene: .
J gene: TRBJ2-2
clone size: .
V gene: TRBV6-1
CDR3 DNA: TGTGCCAGCAGTGAAGCGGGGCTAGGTTCGAACACCGGGGAGCTGTTTTTT
CDR3 protein: CASSEAGLGSNTGELFF

D gene: .
J gene: TRBJ2-1
clone size: .
V gene: TRBV27
CDR3 DNA: TGTGCCACACGCGGGGGCACGGGGGATGAGCAGTTCTTC
CDR3 protein: CATRGGTGDEQFF

D gene: .
J gene: TRBJ2-5
clone size: .
V gene: TRBV7-8
CDR3 DNA: TGTGCCAGCAGCTTAGATGGGACACAAGAGACCCAGTACTTC
CDR3 protein: CASSLDGTQETQYF

D gene: TRBD2
J gene: TRBJ2-3
clone size: .
V gene: TRBV9
CDR3 DNA: TGTGCCGGCAGCGGGGAGGGTGGCCCAGAGACCCAGTATTTT
CDR3 protein: CAGSGEGGPETQYF

D gene: .
J gene: TRBJ2-1
clone size: once
V gene: TRBV10-1
CDR3 DNA: TGCGCCAGCAGTGTAGGTCCGGTCTTTGAGCAGTTCTTC
CDR3 protein: CASSVGPVFEQFF

D gene: .
J gene: TRBJ1-2
clone size: medium-sized
V gene: TRBV6-5
CDR3 DNA: TGTGCCAGCAGTTACGCTGCCAGCGAGGGAGGCTACACCTTC
CDR3 protein: CASSYAASEGGYTF

D gene: .
J gene: TRBJ2-3
clone size: .
V gene: TRBV10-1
CDR3 DNA: TGCGTCACGGAACTAGAAGGCAAAAACATTCAGTATTTT
CDR3 protein: CVTELEGKNIQYF

D gene: .
J gene: TRBJ2-3
clone size: few
V gene: TRBV6-5
CDR3 DNA: TGTGCCAGCACCTGGGGGGGCACAGATACGCAGTATTTT
CDR3 protein: CASTWGGTDTQYF

D gene: .
J gene: TRBJ2-7
clone size: .
V gene: TRBV12-3/TRBV12-4
CDR3 DNA: TGTGCCAGCAGTTCAGAGACTGCGCCCTACGAGCAGTACTTC
CDR3 protein: CASSSETAPYEQYF

D gene: .
J gene: TRBJ2-1
clone size: .
V gene: TRBV24-1
CDR3 DNA: TGTGCCACCAGTGATAGAGGAGTTCGAGAGACCCAGTTCTTC
CDR3 protein: CATSDRGVRETQFF

D gene: .
J gene: TRBJ2-1
clone size: .
V gene: TRBV6-1
CDR3 DNA: TGTGCCAGCAGGGTAGGCTACGGAGACTCCTACAATGAGCAGTTCTTC
CDR3 protein: CASRVGYGDSYNEQFF

D gene: .
J gene: TRBJ2-2
clone size: .
V gene: TRBV6-1
CDR3 DNA: TGTGCCAGCAGTGAATTGGCGGGTTGGGCCGGGGAGCTGTTTTTT
CDR3 protein: CASSELAGWAGELFF

D gene: .
J gene: TRBJ2-7
clone size: .
V gene: TRBV27
CDR3 DNA: TGTGCCAGCAGTTTATCGGGGGTAACCTCCTACGAGCAGTACTTC
CDR3 protein: CASSLSGVTSYEQYF

D gene: TRBD2
J gene: TRBJ2-1
clone size: .
V gene: TRBV6-1
CDR3 DNA: TGTGCCAGCAGCCACCCGGGGCTAGCGGGAGTCGAAAATGAGCAGTTCTTC
CDR3 protein: CASSHPGLAGVENEQFF

D gene: .
J gene: TRBJ2-6
clone size: .
V gene: TRBV6-1
CDR3 DNA: TGTGCCAGCAGTGGCGGGGCTGGGGCCAACGTGCAGACCTTC
CDR3 protein: CASSGGAGANVQTF

D gene: TRBD2
J gene: TRBJ2-1
clone size: .
V gene: TRBV6-8
CDR3 DNA: TGTGCCAGCAGTTACCCGACTAGCGGGAGGGCAGAAGGCAATGAGCAGTTCTTC
CDR3 protein: CASSYPTSGRAEGNEQFF

D gene: TRBD1
J gene: TRBJ1-5
clone size: .
V gene: TRBV7-2
CDR3 DNA: TGTGCCAGCAGCTTAGGGACAGGGGTACCTAATCAGCCCCAGCATTTT
CDR3 protein: CASSLGTGVPNQPQHF

D gene: TRBD2
J gene: TRBJ2-5
clone size: once
V gene: TRBV6-1
CDR3 DNA: TGTGCCAGCAGCGGGGGGGGGTCTATCGAGAAGCAGTACTTC
CDR3 protein: CASSGGGSIEKQYF

D gene: .
J gene: TRBJ2-7
clone size: .
V gene: TRBV6-2/TRBV6-3
CDR3 DNA: TGTGCCAGCAGTTACTCCGTGGGGACTCACTCCTACGAGCAGTACTTC
CDR3 protein: CASSYSVGTHSYEQYF

D gene: .
J gene: TRBJ2-7
clone size: few
V gene: TRBV6-5
CDR3 DNA: TGTGCCAGCAGTTTTGCCTACGAGCAGTACTTC
CDR3 protein: CASSFAYEQYF

D gene: .
J gene: TRBJ2-1
clone size: .
V gene: TRBV20-1
CDR3 DNA: TGCAGTGCTAGAGATCCAGCGAGAAACTACAATGAGCAGTTCTTC
CDR3 protein: CSARDPARNYNEQFF

D gene: .
J gene: TRBJ2-3
clone size: .
V gene: TRBV27
CDR3 DNA: TGTGCCAGCAGGTTTACTGGCCGAGATACCCAGTACTTT
CDR3 protein: CASRFTGRDTQYF

D gene: TRBD2
J gene: TRBJ2-5
clone size: .
V gene: TRBV7-2
CDR3 DNA: TGTGCCAGCAGCTTAGCCCCAACTAGCGGGAAAGGGAATGAGCAGTACTTC
CDR3 protein: CASSLAPTSGKGNEQYF

D gene: .
J gene: TRBJ1-4
clone size: .
V gene: TRBV30
CDR3 DNA: TGTGCCTGGAACAGGGTCCCCGAAAAACTGTTTTTT
CDR3 protein: CAWNRVPEKLFF

D gene: .
J gene: TRBJ2-1
clone size: .
V gene: TRBV4-1
CDR3 DNA: TGCGCCAGCAGCCAAGATCTGGGTGAGCAGTTCTTC
CDR3 protein: CASSQDLGEQFF

D gene: .
J gene: TRBJ2-1
clone size: .
V gene: TRBV6-1
CDR3 DNA: TGTGCCAGCAGTAGACGTAAGGAGAAGGAGTTCTTC
CDR3 protein: CASSRRKEKEFF

D gene: .
J gene: TRBJ2-7
clone size: .
V gene: TRBV10-1
CDR3 DNA: TGCGCCAGCAGTGAGTCTAGAGGACTGGGGACCTACGAGCAGTACTTC
CDR3 protein: CASSESRGLGTYEQYF

D gene: .
J gene: TRBJ2-4
clone size: .
V gene: TRBV6-1
CDR3 DNA: TGTGCCAGCAGTGAAGGGGGGCACGGGGCAGGTGACAAAAACACTCAGTACTTC
CDR3 protein: CASSEGGHGAGDKNTQYF

D gene: .
J gene: TRBJ1-1
clone size: .
V gene: TRBV11-2
CDR3 DNA: TGTGCCAGCAGCTCCGGCCGGGACGGTAGGACTGAAGCTTTCTTT
CDR3 protein: CASSSGRDGRTEAFF

D gene: .
J gene: TRBJ1-2
clone size: few
V gene: TRBV6-5
CDR3 DNA: TGTGCCAGCAGTTACTCGATCACCGGGAACTCGATCTATGGCTACACCTTC
CDR3 protein: CASSYSITGNSIYGYTF

D gene: TRBD1
J gene: TRBJ2-1
clone size: few
V gene: TRBV6-4
CDR3 DNA: TGTGCCAGCAGTGCCGGACAGGGGGCGGATGAGCAGTTCTTC
CDR3 protein: CASSAGQGADEQFF

D gene: TRBD1
J gene: TRBJ2-6
clone size: .
V gene: TRBV28
CDR3 DNA: TGTGCCAGCAGTCCGACAGGGTTGGGGGCCAACGTCCTGACTTTC
CDR3 protein: CASSPTGLGANVLTF

D gene: .
J gene: TRBJ2-1
clone size: .
V gene: TRBV27
CDR3 DNA: TGTGCCAGCAGAAGGGGGGGACTAAGGGCCTACAATGAGCAGTTCTTC
CDR3 protein: CASRRGGLRAYNEQFF

D gene: .
J gene: TRBJ2-3
clone size: .
V gene: TRBV4-1
CDR3 DNA: TGCGCCAGCAGCCAAGATATTTCAGGGCTGGCAGATACGCAGTATTTT
CDR3 protein: CASSQDISGLADTQYF

D gene: .
J gene: TRBJ2-5
clone size: .
V gene: TRBV6-1
CDR3 DNA: TGTGCCAGCAGTCGTCCAGGGGAAGAGACCCAGTACTTC
CDR3 protein: CASSRPGEETQYF

D gene: TRBD1
J gene: TRBJ2-6
clone size: .
V gene: TRBV6-4
CDR3 DNA: TGTGCCAGCAGTCTTACAGGGGGGTCTGGGGCCAACGTCCTGACTTTC
CDR3 protein: CASSLTGGSGANVLTF

D gene: TRBD2
J gene: TRBJ2-3
clone size: .
V gene: TRBV6-4
CDR3 DNA: TGTGCCAGCAGTGAAGTTGCGGGACTAGCGGGACGGAGGACAGATACGCAGTATTTT
CDR3 protein: CASSEVAGLAGRRTDTQYF

D gene: .
J gene: TRBJ2-3
clone size: .
V gene: TRBV6-1
CDR3 DNA: TGTGGCAGCAGGGGAGCTAGCGGCAAAAACACGCAGTATTTT
CDR3 protein: CGSRGASGKNTQYF

D gene: .
J gene: TRBJ1-1
clone size: few
V gene: TRBV7-6
CDR3 DNA: TGTGCCAGCAGCCCCATACAGGGAATGATTGGTGAAGCTTTCTTT
CDR3 protein: CASSPIQGMIGEAFF

D gene: TRBD1
J gene: TRBJ2-3
clone size: .
V gene: TRBV7-2
CDR3 DNA: TGTGCCAGCAGCTTAAGGACAGGGAATCAAGAGACCCAGTACTTT
CDR3 protein: CASSLRTGNQETQYF

D gene: TRBD2
J gene: TRBJ2-7
clone size: medium-sized
V gene: TRBV6-1
CDR3 DNA: TGTGCCAGCAGCGCAACAGGGACTAGCAGATCCTACGAGCAGTACTTC
CDR3 protein: CASSATGTSRSYEQYF

D gene: TRBD1
J gene: TRBJ2-1
clone size: .
V gene: TRBV30
CDR3 DNA: TGTGCCTGGAATACAGGGGGCTACTACAATGAGCAGTTCTTC
CDR3 protein: CAWNTGGYYNEQFF

D gene: .
J gene: TRBJ2-5
clone size: once
V gene: TRBV10-1
CDR3 DNA: TGCGCGGACTACGGGGGCGGTGACCAAGAGACCCAGTACTTC
CDR3 protein: CADYGGGDQETQYF

D gene: TRBD2
J gene: TRBJ2-1
clone size: .
V gene: TRBV6-5
CDR3 DNA: TGTGCCAGCAGTTCGAGCGGGAGGGCCCTAGGGCAGTTCTTC
CDR3 protein: CASSSSGRALGQFF

D gene: TRBD1
J gene: TRBJ2-5
clone size: .
V gene: TRBV6-1
CDR3 DNA: TGTGCCAGCATCCTTGGACAGGGACAAGAGACCCAGTACTTC
CDR3 protein: CASILGQGQETQYF

D gene: .
J gene: TRBJ2-5
clone size: .
V gene: TRBV27
CDR3 DNA: TGTGCCAGCAGTTGGGGGACTGCCCAAGAGACCCAGTACTTC
CDR3 protein: CASSWGTAQETQYF

D gene: TRBD1
J gene: TRBJ1-2
clone size: .
V gene: TRBV30
CDR3 DNA: TGTGCCTGGAGTGGGACAGGGGATGGCTACACCTTC
CDR3 protein: CAWSGTGDGYTF

D gene: TRBD2
J gene: TRBJ2-5
clone size: .
V gene: TRBV6-1
CDR3 DNA: TGTGCCAGCAGTGACCTCCTAGCGGGAGGGCAGACCCAGTACTTC
CDR3 protein: CASSDLLAGGQTQYF

D gene: TRBD2
J gene: TRBJ2-2
clone size: .
V gene: TRBV6-1
CDR3 DNA: TGTGCCAGCAGCCGGAGGGGAGCAGCGGGAGCCACCGGGGAGCTGTTTTTT
CDR3 protein: CASSRRGAAGATGELFF